This record concerns one T cell receptor (beta chain) sequence. Trimming cost V 7 bases and J 4 bases, with 14 bases left between them. Per the germline V gene, CDR1 is MGHDK and CDR2 is SYGVNS. The CDR3 totals 13 residues. TCRdb's table, derived via immunoSEQ multiplex PCR, lists solely in-frame clones and lacks some. The data show roughly 18,000 clones, around 87% seen once. These data are taken from a study of neoadjuvant nivolumab and ipilimumab in lung cancer. The chain employs TRBV25-1 and TRBJ2-7; a weak D match, TRBD1 (6 bases). The specimen was peripheral blood, collected before neoadjuvant nivolumab, alone or with ipilimumab. The TCR comes from an adult with non-small cell lung cancer. The CDR3 DNA reads TGTGCCAGCATTGGGGGACATATATACGAGCAGTACTTC. It specifies CASIGGHIYEQYF.